These 24 T cell receptor beta chains came from one sample sequenced in a study of T cells in Graves' hyperthyroidism and ophthalmopathy. Amplified TCR beta CDR3 regions came from RNA transcripts. HTBI primers were the set used in a first-round RT-PCR of the TCR CDR3. TCRdb processed the multiplex PCR reads anew with MiXCR; each CDR3 protein has one entry. The sample yields around 600,000 distinct CDR3 sequences, roughly 14% seen once. What was sequenced was blood. The receptors here all came from a woman between 45 and 65 years old with Graves' ophthalmopathy.

This clonotype was counted many times. The chain links TRBV11-2 to TRBJ1-2; D uncertain. Between the trimmed V and J ends, which lost 5 bases and 8 bases, there was a span of 12 bases. Germline V gene sequence: CDR1 SGHAT, CDR2 FQNNGV. CDR3 length: 12 amino acids. The CDR3 sequence is CASSVGNWGYTF. The DNA for the CDR3 is TGTGCCAGCAGCGTAGGGAATTGGGGCTACACCTTC.

This clonotype showed up many times. The rearrangement links TRBV20-1 to TRBJ2-2; 10 bases agree with TRBD2. This CDR3 comprises 15 residues. The ends lost 1 base at V and 6 bases at J; junction bases unmatched: 5. Germline V gene lookup returns CDR1 DFQATT and CDR2 SNEGSKA (reference sequence). DNA of the CDR3: TGCAGTGCTAGAGCAGCGGGAGGGCCATCCGGGGAGCTGTTTTTT. Translation: CSARAAGGPSGELFF.

In its sample, this clonotype was seen a few times. The chain uses TRBV18 and TRBJ2-5; 11 bases match TRBD2. The germline CDR1 and CDR2 sequences are KGHSH and LQKENI. Trimming cost V 4 bases and J 1 base; bases outside gene matches: 2. The CDR3 runs to 15 residues. CDR3 DNA sequence: TGTGCCAGCTCACTGACTAGCGGGACCCAAGAGACCCAGTACTTC. Amino acid sequence: CASSLTSGTQETQYF.

This clonotype was seen more than once but under ten times. V gene TRBV4-3 combines with J gene TRBJ2-2; D unclear. The V end lost 0 bases, the J end lost 2 bases, and 13 bases lay between the germline ends. The germline V gene has CDR1 LGHNA and CDR2 YSLEER. The CDR3 loop spans 17 amino acids. The CDR3: CASSQEPYHVNTGELFF. In DNA form, the CDR3 reads TGCGCCAGCAGCCAAGAGCCGTATCACGTAAACACCGGGGAGCTGTTTTTT.

The chain combines TRBV11-2 with TRBJ2-7; 10 positions agree with TRBD2. The CDR3 contains 13 residues. CDR1 is SGHAT and CDR2 is FQNNGV in the germline V gene. V trimming: 5 bases; J trimming: 4 bases; junction bases outside the gene matches: 2. The CDR3 sequence: CASSTSGMYEQYF. CDR3 bases: TGTGCCAGCAGCACTAGCGGGATGTACGAGCAGTACTTC.

At least ten counts were recorded for this clonotype. The gene calls are TRBV7-6 and TRBJ1-4; 7 positions match TRBD1. The ends lost 3 bases at V and 4 bases at J; junction bases unmatched: 8. This CDR3 is 16 amino acids long. Germline V gene data show CDR1 as SGHVS and CDR2 as FNYEAQ. The CDR3 DNA follows: TGTGCCAGCAGCTTGTCCGCGGGACAGCTTAATGAAAAACTGTTTTTT. It translates to CASSLSAGQLNEKLFF.

This clonotype was observed many times. The V gene is TRBV7-9, the J gene TRBJ2-1, with D uncertain. This CDR3 comprises 12 residues. Germline V lookup: CDR1 SEHNR, CDR2 FQNEAQ (reference sequence). V lost 5 bases and J 12 bases, leaving 14 bases between the germline ends. The CDR3: CASSLSLFSQFF. The CDR3 DNA reads TGTGCCAGCAGCCTTAGCCTTTTCTCGCAGTTCTTC.

In its sample, this clonotype was seen a few times. The gene calls are TRBV10-3 and TRBJ2-5; D may be TRBD1 or TRBD2 (5 bases each). The CDR3 runs 14 residues. V was clipped by 4 bases and J by 1 base, with 10 bases between them. Germline values: CDR1 ENHRY, CDR2 SYGVKD. For the CDR3, the DNA is TGTGCCATCAGTGGAAGGGGAGCCCAAGAGACCCAGTACTTC. It encodes CAISGRGAQETQYF.

The gene calls are TRBV6-1 and TRBJ1-1; the D gene is possibly TRBD1 (5 bases). Germline CDR1 and CDR2: MNHNS and SASEGT. V was clipped by 5 bases and J by 4 bases, with 11 bases between them. This CDR3 contains 13 residues. DNA for the CDR3: TGTGCCAGCAGTCCAGGGAGGGTCACTGAAGCTTTCTTT. Amino acids: CASSPGRVTEAFF.

Ten or more counts support this clonotype. The CDR3 nucleotides read TGTGCCAGCAGCTCCACTTTCTCAGATACGCAGTATTTT. This sequence encodes CASSSTFSDTQYF. The J gene is TRBJ2-3, the V gene TRBV7-8; D unresolved. The germline gives CDR1 SGHVS, CDR2 FQNEAQ. Trimming left V 4 bases short and J 4 bases short, with 9 bases between. This CDR3 region has 13 residues.

This clonotype was seen ten or more times. The chain uses TRBV7-2 and TRBJ2-3, with a tentative D call TRBD1 (5 bases). This CDR3 contains 17 residues. The V gene lost 1 base and the J gene lost 1 base, with 15 bases spanning the gap. Germline CDR1 is SGHTA and CDR2 is FQGNSA. This chain's CDR3 is CASSLVGPRKGTDTQYF. The CDR3 nucleotides are TGTGCCAGCAGCTTAGTGGGGCCTCGGAAGGGCACAGATACGCAGTATTTT.

The sample holds one count of this clonotype. A much larger clone is a single base away; this may be a read error. The chain couples TRBV11-3 to TRBJ2-2, with D possibly TRBD1 on 5 matching bases. The germline V gene encodes CDR1 SGHNT and CDR2 YENEEA. The V and J ends lost 5 bases and 6 bases respectively, with 13 bases between them. CDR3 length: 14 amino acids. The DNA of the CDR3 is TGTGCCAGCAGCCCCGCCCAGGGTTCCGGGGAGCTGTTTTTT. It yields the protein CASSPAQGSGELFF.

V is TRBV27 and J is TRBJ2-1, with 8 bases aligning to TRBD1. The trim removed 10 bases at V and 3 bases at J, leaving 8 bases unmatched. The CDR3 contains 14 residues. Germline CDR1 reads MNHEY; CDR2 reads SMNVEV (reference sequence). The CDR3 DNA follows: TGTGCCACCCAAAGACAGGGGAACTACAATGAGCAGTTCTTC. Protein sequence: CATQRQGNYNEQFF.

This clonotype was counted a few times. The rearrangement links TRBV24-1 to TRBJ2-3; D remains unclear. Trimming removed 5 bases at V and 5 bases at J, with 10 bases between. Germline assignment: CDR1 KGHDR and CDR2 SFDVKD. This CDR3 has 13 residues. The CDR3 loop reads CATSVRRGDTQYF. The CDR3 nucleotides are TGTGCCACCAGTGTAAGGCGAGGAGATACGCAGTATTTT.

This clonotype was seen only a few times. The gene calls are TRBV6-2 or TRBV6-3 and TRBJ2-7; TRBD1 matches 11 bases. V shed 6 bases, J shed 6 bases, and the junction held 7 bases outside the gene matches. This CDR3 is built from 14 residues. Looked up from germline, CDR1 is MNHEY and CDR2 is SVGEGT. CDR3 loop: CASRYTGTGGEQYF. CDR3 in DNA: TGTGCCAGCAGATACACCGGGACAGGGGGCGAGCAGTACTTC.

This clonotype was recorded many times. The chain combines TRBV11-3 with TRBJ1-1; 7 bases match TRBD1. CDR1 and CDR2 from the germline V gene are SGHNT and YENEEA. V shed 6 bases, J shed 4 bases, and the junction held 8 bases outside the gene matches. The CDR3 contains 14 residues. CDR3 sequence (DNA): TGTGCCAGCAGTCAGGGGGAGAGTAGCACTGAAGCTTTCTTT. This gives the protein CASSQGESSTEAFF.

This clonotype turned up a few times. The V gene is TRBV7-9, the J gene TRBJ1-4; 7 nucleotides match TRBD1. Per germline, CDR1 SEHNR and CDR2 FQNEAQ (reference sequence). The CDR3 covers 15 residues. V was pared by 3 bases and J by 8 bases, with 9 bases of the junction left unmatched. The CDR3 sequence is CASSLGQSVGEKLFF. Here the CDR3 DNA reads TGTGCCAGCAGCTTGGGACAGTCCGTTGGGGAAAAACTGTTTTTT.

This clonotype was seen many times. The rearrangement links TRBV28 to TRBJ1-1, with D tentatively TRBD1 (6 bases). Trimming left V 5 bases short and J 4 bases short, with 11 bases between. CDR3 size: 13 residues. Germline assignment: CDR1 MDHEN and CDR2 SYDVKM. DNA of the CDR3: TGTGCCAGCAGTGAAGGGGGGGCCACTGAAGCTTTCTTT. This encodes CASSEGGATEAFF.

This sequence joins TRBV15 and TRBJ2-7; a weak D match, TRBD1 (6 bases). With 4 bases removed from V and 6 bases from J, the gap between germline ends came to 16 bases. Germline V gene data show CDR1 as LNHNV and CDR2 as YYDKDF (reference sequence). This CDR3 has 14 amino acids. The CDR3: CATSTLIRGAEQYF. The CDR3 DNA sequence: TGTGCCACCAGCACCCTCATCAGGGGTGCCGAGCAGTACTTC.

This clonotype came up many times. V and J are TRBV7-2 and TRBJ2-1; D gene unclear. Between the trimmed V and J ends, which lost 5 bases and 8 bases, there was a span of 19 bases. Germline CDR1 SGHTA, CDR2 FQGNSA. The CDR3 is 15 residues long. The CDR3, as DNA: TGTGCCAGCAGCAAGGGCGGTGCCCACGGCGATGAGCAGTTCTTC. Translation gives CASSKGGAHGDEQFF.

This clonotype was observed many times. The V gene is TRBV7-2, the J gene TRBJ1-4; D might be TRBD1 (6 bases). The CDR3 has 14 residues. The ends were cut back, 1 base at V and 11 bases at J, with 14 bases in the middle. CDR1 is SGHTA and CDR2 is FQGNSA in the germline V gene. The CDR3 DNA reads as TGTGCCAGCAGCTTAGGTGGGACACTTCATAAACTGTTTTTT. This gives the protein CASSLGGTLHKLFF. Variable domain in full (rest from reference TRBV7-2 and TRBJ1-4): GAGVSQSPSNKVTEKGKDVELRCDPISGHTALYWYRQSLGQGLEFLIYFQGNSAPDKSGLPSDRFSAERTGGSVSTLTIQRTQQEDSAVYLCASSLGGTLHKLFFGSGTQLSVL.

The rearrangement links TRBV28 to TRBJ1-3; no clear D. V lost 1 base and J lost 0, with 13 bases in between. The CDR3 extends over 17 amino acids. CDR1 is MDHEN, CDR2 SYDVKM, per germline. This chain's CDR3 is CASSLLASPSSGNTIYF. The DNA for the CDR3 is TGTGCCAGCAGTTTATTGGCCAGTCCAAGCTCTGGAAACACCATATATTTT.

Only a few counts were recorded for this clonotype. The genes are TRBV18 and TRBJ2-6; D not certain. The germline V gene has CDR1 KGHSH and CDR2 LQKENI. V lost 5 bases and J lost 0, with 8 bases in between. The CDR3 covers 15 residues. The CDR3 reads CASSSLFSGANVLTF. The CDR3 coding sequence is TGTGCCAGCTCATCTTTGTTCTCTGGGGCCAACGTCCTGACTTTC.

This clonotype came up many times. The V call is TRBV12-3 or TRBV12-4, the J call TRBJ2-7; D is perhaps TRBD2 (5 bases). Trimming stripped 7 bases from V and 5 bases from J, with 24 bases between. The CDR3 is 16 residues long. CDR3 amino acids: CASIPGGGRGRNEQYF. The CDR3 DNA reads as TGTGCCAGCATTCCGGGCGGAGGACGGGGTCGGAACGAGCAGTACTTC.